The 26 T cell receptor beta chains presented below share a single source sample, sequenced in a study of control samples from healthy donors and cancer patients. Method: immunoSEQ multiplex PCR; TCRdb's copy keeps in-frame clones and lacks some. The table lists about 130,000 clones, around 92% of them singletons. Sequenced sample: blood. Every receptor here comes from a woman aged 45-59 years in good health.

The chain combines TRBV18 with TRBJ1-5; a possible D gene is TRBD1 (6 bases). V was cut by 5 bases and J by 4 bases, with 15 bases left in between. CDR3 length: 15 amino acids. In germline, CDR1 is KGHSH, CDR2 LQKENI. CDR3 sequence reads: CASSTNRVPNQPQHF. CDR3 sequence (DNA): TGTGCCAGCTCAACGAACAGGGTTCCGAATCAGCCCCAGCATTTT. The variable domain in full, completed from reference TRBV18 and TRBJ1-5, reads NAGVMQNPRHLVRRRGQEARLRCSPMKGHSHVYWYRQLPEEGLKFMVYLQKENIIDESGMPKERFSAEFPKEGPSILRIQQVVRGDSAAYFCASSTNRVPNQPQHFGDGTRLSIL.

This rearrangement joins TRBV27 to TRBJ2-1, with 16 bases aligning to TRBD2. V lost 5 bases, J lost 2 bases, and 15 bases stayed unmatched. The germline gives CDR1 MNHEY, CDR2 SMNVEV (reference sequence). There are 21 residues in the CDR3. CDR3 in DNA: TGTGCCAGCAGTCCCTCTCTCAGGACAGGGACTAGCGGGGGGGCCTACAATGAGCAGTTCTTC. Translated, it gives CASSPSLRTGTSGGAYNEQFF.

The CDR3 spells CASSPYVSGSLAEAFF. The CDR3 coding sequence is TGTGCCAGCTCACCATACGTTTCGGGCAGTCTTGCTGAAGCTTTCTTT. This chain uses TRBV18 with TRBJ1-1; D is unresolved. With 2 bases removed from V and 6 bases from J, the gap between germline ends came to 19 bases. The CDR3 runs to 16 residues. Germline CDR1 is KGHSH and CDR2 is LQKENI.

Comment on this clone: The same CDR3 also results from other DNA sequences found in this sample. The chain links TRBV5-1 to TRBJ2-5, with TRBD2 matching 10 bases. V was clipped by 1 base and J by 2 bases; unmatched bases: 5. Germline CDR1 is SGHRS and CDR2 is YFSETQ. The CDR3 sequence is 16 residues long. CDR3 sequence (DNA): TGCGCCAGCAGCTTGATTAGCGGGGGGCGGCAAGAGACCCAGTACTTC. Protein: CASSLISGGRQETQYF.

The rearrangement uses TRBV28 and TRBJ2-2; 9 nucleotides line up with TRBD2. V lost 8 bases to trimming and J lost 5 bases; unmatched junction nucleotides: 6. Germline V gene sequence: CDR1 MDHEN, CDR2 SYDVKM. This CDR3 region has 14 residues. The CDR3 reads CASQGSGSTGELFF. The DNA for the CDR3 is TGTGCCAGCCAGGGTAGCGGGAGTACCGGGGAGCTGTTTTTT.

The rearrangement joins TRBV9 to TRBJ1-3, with a tentative D call TRBD1 (5 bases). The germline gives CDR1 SGDLS, CDR2 YYNGEE. The CDR3 consists of 15 residues. V was shortened by 3 bases and J by 0 bases, with 10 bases between the two germline ends. The CDR3 protein is CASSDGHDSGNTIYF. In DNA form, the CDR3 reads TGTGCCAGCAGCGACGGACACGACTCTGGAAACACCATATATTTT.

The rearrangement links TRBV28 to TRBJ1-2, with 7 bases matching TRBD1. This CDR3 is built from 12 residues. Germline trimming cut 4 bases from V and 8 bases from J; bases unmatched to any gene: 4. Per the germline V gene, CDR1 is MDHEN and CDR2 is SYDVKM. Written as DNA, the CDR3 is TGTGCCAGCAGTTCGACAGGGCTCGGCTACACCTTC. This codes for CASSSTGLGYTF.

This chain uses TRBV28 with TRBJ1-4; D call uncertain. The CDR3 has 14 residues. Trimming removed 6 bases from V and 6 bases from J, with 14 bases in between. CDR1 MDHEN and CDR2 SYDVKM come from the germline V gene. The CDR3 sequence: CASSDPPGDEKLFF. Written as DNA, the CDR3 is TGTGCCAGCAGCGATCCCCCCGGGGATGAAAAACTGTTTTTT.

The CDR3 bases are TGTGCCAGCAGTGAAGGCGACTGGGAAAACACCATATATTTT. Protein: CASSEGDWENTIYF. The chain uses TRBV6-1 and TRBJ1-3; D is uncertain. CDR1 and CDR2 from the germline V gene are MNHNS and SASEGT. With 1 base removed from V and 6 bases from J, the gap between germline ends came to 10 bases. This CDR3 comprises 14 residues.

The CDR3 sequence: CASSSGLAGADTQYF. The CDR3 nucleotides read TGTGCCAGCAGCTCCGGACTAGCGGGGGCAGATACGCAGTATTTT. The V call is TRBV5-6, the J call TRBJ2-3; 13 bases match TRBD2. Germline V gene lookup returns CDR1 SGHDT and CDR2 YYEEEE. With V trimmed by 3 bases and J by 4 bases, 2 bases remained unmatched. The CDR3 totals 15 residues.

This clone was observed once. The chain combines TRBV5-5 with TRBJ1-3; no definite D call. The CDR3 spans 14 residues. Germline CDR1 is SGHKS and CDR2 is YYEKEE (reference sequence). Trimming left V 1 base short and J 0 bases short, with 5 bases between. As DNA, the CDR3 is TGTGCCAGCAGCTTGACAAGCTCTGGAAACACCATATATTTT. Protein sequence: CASSLTSSGNTIYF.

The CDR3 DNA reads TGTGCCAGCAGCTCCGGGACAGGGCCTGTTGAAGCTTTCTTT. Translated, it gives CASSSGTGPVEAFF. The chain uses TRBV13 and TRBJ1-1; 9 bases are a match to TRBD1. V dropped 4 bases and J dropped 7; count of bases not matched to a gene: 7. CDR3 length equals 14 residues. Germline values: CDR1 PRHDT, CDR2 FYEKMQ (reference sequence).

The rearrangement links TRBV5-6 to TRBJ1-2; TRBD1 might be the D (5 bases). The CDR3 consists of 15 residues. Trimming left V 3 bases short and J 6 bases short, with 18 bases between. The V gene's germline CDR1 is SGHDT and CDR2 YYEEEE. The CDR3 is CASSSGWGSVHGYTF. For the CDR3, the DNA is TGTGCCAGCAGCTCGGGGTGGGGGTCGGTGCATGGCTACACCTTC. Filled out from reference TRBV5-6 and TRBJ1-2, the complete variable domain reads DAGVTQSPTHLIKTRGQQVTLRCSPKSGHDTVSWYQQALGQGPQFIFQYYEEEERQRGNFPDRFSGHQFPNYSSELNVNALLLGDSALYLCASSSGWGSVHGYTFGSGTRLTVV.

The chain links TRBV29-1 to TRBJ2-7; tentatively, D is TRBD2 (6 bases). Trimming stripped 3 bases from V and 3 bases from J, with 9 bases between. This CDR3 has 12 amino acids. From germline, CDR1 is SQVTM and CDR2 ANQGSEA. The CDR3 DNA is TGCAGCGTTGATGTGGGGGGCTACGAGCAGTACTTC. It specifies CSVDVGGYEQYF.

The chain employs TRBV5-5 and TRBJ2-7; TRBD2 matches 9 bases. The V gene end was trimmed by 0 bases and the J gene end by 2 bases; junction bases not matched to a gene: 3. The CDR3 is made up of 15 amino acids. Per the germline V gene, CDR1 is SGHKS and CDR2 is YYEKEE (reference sequence). CDR3 in amino acids: CASSLVVAGAYEQYF. CDR3 in DNA: TGTGCCAGCAGCTTGGTAGTAGCGGGAGCCTACGAGCAGTACTTC.

The chain is built from TRBV19 and TRBJ1-2; 9 bases fit TRBD1. Germline lookup yields CDR1 LNHDA and CDR2 SQIVND (reference sequence). CDR3 length equals 13 residues. J gave up 7 bases and V 7 bases, and 7 bases lay outside the gene matches. The DNA for the CDR3 is TGTGCCAGTACCTTTCGGGACAGGGTTGGCTACACCTTC. It is translated as CASTFRDRVGYTF.

As DNA, the CDR3 is TGCGCCTCCACGACTAGCGGGGGGTCGATAGAGACCCAGTACTTC. Protein: CASTTSGGSIETQYF. The rearrangement uses TRBV5-1 and TRBJ2-5; 13 bases fit TRBD2. Germline V gene lookup returns CDR1 SGHRS and CDR2 YFSETQ. With 10 bases clipped from V and 4 bases from J, the junction kept 10 bases outside the gene matches. The CDR3 loop spans 15 amino acids.

The genes are TRBV20-1 and TRBJ2-1; TRBD2 might be the D (5 bases). There are 13 residues in the CDR3. CDR1 and CDR2 (germline): DFQATT, SNEGSKA (reference sequence). Deletions cut 3 bases from V and 10 bases from J, with 16 bases between. Here the CDR3 reads CSASRSADSEQFF. The DNA of the CDR3 is TGCAGTGCTAGTCGTTCGGCGGACTCAGAGCAGTTCTTC.

This chain uses TRBV19 with TRBJ2-6; no definite D call. Trimming cost V 3 bases and J 3 bases, with 12 bases left between them. Germline CDR1 LNHDA, CDR2 SQIVND (reference sequence). CDR3 length: 16 amino acids. As DNA, the CDR3 is TGTGCCAGTAGTATTTTGGGCGTGGGTGGGGCCAACGTCCTGACTTTC. It specifies CASSILGVGGANVLTF.

The chain combines TRBV12-3 or TRBV12-4 with TRBJ1-1, with unresolved D. The CDR3 has 11 amino acids. The V end lost 2 bases, the J end lost 4 bases, and 2 bases lay between the germline ends. As DNA, the CDR3 is TGTGCCAGCAGTTTACCCACTGAAGCTTTCTTT. This sequence encodes CASSLPTEAFF.

This clone was observed a single time. The chain is built from TRBV7-9 and TRBJ2-5; 10 bases map to TRBD2. CDR1 is SEHNR, CDR2 FQNEAQ, per germline (reference sequence). This CDR3 spans 15 amino acids. Unmatched junction bases numbered 5, after V lost 5 bases and J lost 2 bases. CDR3 sequence: CASSPSGSGQETQYF. The CDR3 DNA follows: TGTGCCAGCAGCCCTAGCGGGAGTGGACAAGAGACCCAGTACTTC.

The chain couples TRBV6-4 to TRBJ1-5; D perhaps matches TRBD1 (6 bases). V shed 6 bases and J shed 0 bases, with 18 bases lying between them. The CDR3 covers 17 residues. Germline CDR1 is MRHNA and CDR2 is SNTAGT. DNA for the CDR3: TGTGCCAGCAGAGAACCGGGACACCATTATAGCAATCAGCCCCAGCATTTT. It codes for CASREPGHHYSNQPQHF.

This CDR3 is CASSPLAGEYTEAFF. In DNA form, the CDR3 reads TGTGCCAGCAGCCCCCTCGCCGGGGAGTACACTGAAGCTTTCTTT. The V and J genes are TRBV14 and TRBJ1-1, with D unclear. The V end lost 4 bases, the J end lost 3 bases, and 15 bases lay between the germline ends. The CDR3 runs to 15 residues. The germline CDR1 and CDR2 sequences are SGHDN and FVKESK.

The J gene is TRBJ2-5, the V gene TRBV5-1; TRBD2 matches at 12 bases. The germline V gene has CDR1 SGHRS and CDR2 YFSETQ. CDR3 length: 15 amino acids. The trim removed 6 bases at V and 4 bases at J, leaving 7 bases unmatched. The CDR3 DNA reads as TGCGCCAGCACAGCTAGCGGGGGGGCCAGAGAGACCCAGTACTTC. This gives the protein CASTASGGARETQYF.

The rearrangement uses TRBV2 and TRBJ2-2; 9 nucleotides agree with TRBD1. CDR1 and CDR2 (germline): SNHLY, FYNNEI. V gave up 0 bases and J gave up 6 bases; unmatched junction bases: 8. There are 17 residues in the CDR3. The CDR3 sequence: CASSEALWGQGAGELFF. CDR3 bases: TGTGCCAGCAGTGAAGCGCTTTGGGGACAGGGAGCCGGGGAGCTGTTTTTT.

The V call is TRBV14, the J call TRBJ1-6; TRBD1 is a possible D gene (6 bases). V was clipped by 3 bases and J by 5 bases, with 11 bases between them. CDR3 length: 15 amino acids. Germline loops: CDR1 SGHDN, CDR2 FVKESK. CDR3 amino acids: CASSQSQGNNSPLHF. The CDR3 DNA follows: TGTGCCAGCAGCCAGTCTCAGGGGAATAATTCACCCCTCCACTTT.